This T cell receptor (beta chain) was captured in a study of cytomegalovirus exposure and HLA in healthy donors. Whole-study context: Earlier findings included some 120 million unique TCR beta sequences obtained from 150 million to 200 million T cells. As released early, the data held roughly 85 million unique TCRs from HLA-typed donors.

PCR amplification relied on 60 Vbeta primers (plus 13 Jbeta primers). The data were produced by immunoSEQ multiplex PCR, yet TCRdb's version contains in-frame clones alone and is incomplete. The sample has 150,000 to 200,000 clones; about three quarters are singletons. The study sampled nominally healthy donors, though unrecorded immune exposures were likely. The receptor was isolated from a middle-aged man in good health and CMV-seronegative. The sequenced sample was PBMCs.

CDR3 region: CTSRIQGNNQPQHF. The CDR3 DNA is TGCACCAGCAGAATTCAGGGTAACAATCAGCCCCAGCATTTT. V is TRBV1 and J is TRBJ1-5; the table calls TRBD1, which could not be checked here. TRBV1 is shown as a pseudogene. This CDR3 has 14 amino acids.